Presented here are 24 T cell receptor beta chains from one specimen sequenced in a study of low-dose radiotherapy and immunotherapy resistance in tumors. Primers used for first-strand cDNA, a TRAV- and TRBV-specific set, covered both alpha and beta chains. The TCRs were subjected to amplification over roughly 20 PCR cycles employing a constant-region primer in conjunction with a V-primer adapter. MiXCR, applied by TCRdb to the reads, yields one record per CDR3 protein. The sample lists some 15,000 distinct CDR3 sequences, under 55% occurring once. These receptors were taken from a human donor with advanced metastatic prostate, ovarian, gallbladder or colorectal cancer (not recorded which). This table probably holds off-target reads from a library built for another chain.

This clonotype was counted between two and nine times. The chain combines TRBV11-2 with TRBJ2-5, with TRBD2 as a possible D gene (6 bases). Trimming stripped 5 bases from V and 2 bases from J, with 12 bases between. Germline V CDR1 and CDR2: SGHAT, FQNNGV. This CDR3 region has 14 residues. This CDR3 reads CASSTGTWQETQYF. The CDR3 DNA reads TGTGCCAGCAGCACGGGGACTTGGCAAGAGACCCAGTACTTC. The variable domain in full, completed from reference TRBV11-2 and TRBJ2-5, reads EAGVAQSPRYKIIEKRQSVAFWCNPISGHATLYWYQQILGQGPKLLIQFQNNGVVDDSQLPKDRFSAERLKGVDSTLKIQPAKLEDSAVYLCASSTGTWQETQYFGPGTRLLVL.

This clonotype was seen a single time. The V call is TRBV29-1, the J call TRBJ2-1, with a tentative D call TRBD2 (7 bases). Germline CDR1 SQVTM, CDR2 ANQGSEA. The V and J ends lost 4 bases and 4 bases respectively, with 14 bases between them. This CDR3 region has 14 residues. CDR3 sequence: CSVGGGQVYNEQFF. CDR3 sequence (DNA): TGCAGCGTTGGGGGGGGCCAGGTATACAATGAGCAGTTCTTC.

The J gene is TRBJ2-7, the V gene TRBV19; weak D call: TRBD2 (6 bases). Looked up from germline, CDR1 is LNHDA and CDR2 is SQIVND (reference sequence). This CDR3 contains 18 residues. V was shortened by 3 bases and J by 0 bases, with 21 bases between the two germline ends. In DNA, the CDR3 is TGTGCCAGTAGTATTGGATGGAGGGGCAGGGCAACCTCCTACGAGCAGTACTTC. Translated: CASSIGWRGRATSYEQYF.

The chain links TRBV5-5 to TRBJ2-3; TRBD1 agrees at 11 bases. V gave up 4 bases and J gave up 5 bases; unmatched junction bases: 6. There are 15 residues in the CDR3. The germline V gene encodes CDR1 SGHKS and CDR2 YYEKEE (reference sequence). The CDR3 is CASSPRDRGGDTQYF. CDR3 bases: TGTGCCAGCAGCCCCCGGGACAGGGGGGGAGATACGCAGTATTTT.

This clonotype was observed a handful of times. The rearrangement joins TRBV5-5 to TRBJ2-1, with D possibly being TRBD2 (5 bases). Germline V gene sequence: CDR1 SGHKS, CDR2 YYEKEE (reference sequence). Between the trimmed V and J ends, which lost 3 bases and 9 bases, there was a span of 19 bases. This CDR3 region has 15 residues. This chain's CDR3 is CASSSGLVLLSEQFF. The CDR3 nucleotides read TGTGCCAGCAGCTCCGGACTGGTTCTTCTCAGTGAGCAGTTCTTC. Supplemented by reference TRBV5-5 and TRBJ2-1, the full variable domain reads DAGVTQSPTHLIKTRGQQVTLRCSPISGHKSVSWYQQVLGQGPQFIFQYYEKEERGRGNFPDRFSARQFPNYSSELNVNALLLGDSALYLCASSSGLVLLSEQFFGPGTRLTVL.

V gene TRBV7-6 combines with J gene TRBJ1-6; 7 bases align to TRBD1. The junction had 3 bases not matched to a gene; V was cut back by 3 bases and J by 4 bases. The CDR3 has 15 amino acids. Germline V gene lookup returns CDR1 SGHVS and CDR2 FNYEAQ. In nucleotides, the CDR3 is TGTGCCAGCAGCTTGGGACAGTCGTATAATTCACCCCTCCACTTT. Protein sequence: CASSLGQSYNSPLHF.

This clonotype was recorded a few times. The chain carries TRBV5-5 and TRBJ2-4; no clear D gene. The CDR3 sequence is 16 residues long. Germline V CDR1 and CDR2: SGHKS, YYEKEE (reference sequence). The ends were cut back, 1 base at V and 3 bases at J, with 14 bases in the middle. CDR3: CASSLFTEMGKNIQYF. CDR3 coding DNA: TGTGCCAGCAGCTTGTTTACGGAGATGGGCAAAAACATTCAGTACTTC. Using reference TRBV5-5 and TRBJ2-4 for the parts outside the CDR3, the full variable domain is DAGVTQSPTHLIKTRGQQVTLRCSPISGHKSVSWYQQVLGQGPQFIFQYYEKEERGRGNFPDRFSARQFPNYSSELNVNALLLGDSALYLCASSLFTEMGKNIQYFGAGTRLSVL.

V is TRBV18 and J is TRBJ2-7; tentatively, D is TRBD2 (5 bases). Germline values: CDR1 KGHSH, CDR2 LQKENI. There are 14 residues in the CDR3. V lost 1 base to trimming and J lost 5 bases, with 12 bases between them. The CDR3 is CASSPLGSSDEQYF. The CDR3 bases are TGTGCCAGCTCACCACTTGGAAGTAGCGACGAGCAGTACTTC.

This chain links TRBV5-3 with TRBJ2-2, with D hard to call. TRBV5-3 is noted as an ORF with a role that remains uncertain. The CDR3 sequence is 14 residues long. With 8 bases removed from V and 6 bases from J, the gap between germline ends came to 17 bases. The CDR3 bases are TGTGCCAGTCGACGAGAAGGAATGGCCGGGGAGCTGTTTTTT. Translated, it gives CASRREGMAGELFF.

The chain is built from TRBV9 and TRBJ1-2; D perhaps matches TRBD1 (6 bases). Between the trimmed V and J ends, which lost 3 bases and 4 bases, there was a span of 10 bases. The CDR3 sequence is 13 residues long. CDR1 and CDR2 from the germline V gene are SGDLS and YYNGEE. CDR3 sequence: CASSDLQGYGYTF. The DNA of the CDR3 is TGTGCCAGCAGCGATTTACAGGGCTATGGCTACACCTTC. The complete variable domain, with remaining parts taken from reference TRBV9 and TRBJ1-2, reads DSGVTQTPKHLITATGQRVTLRCSPRSGDLSVYWYQQSLDQGLQFLIQYYNGEERAKGNILERFSAQQFPDLHSELNLSSLELGDSALYFCASSDLQGYGYTFGSGTRLTVV.

This clonotype was seen a handful of times. The CDR3 coding sequence is TGTGCCAGCAGCTTAGCCGGGGATACAGATACGCAGTATTTT. It yields the protein CASSLAGDTDTQYF. J is TRBJ2-3 and V is TRBV11-2; possible D gene TRBD2, 5 bases. V lost 1 base and J lost 3, with 8 bases in between. The length of the CDR3 is 14 residues. Germline V gene lookup returns CDR1 SGHAT and CDR2 FQNNGV. The variable domain in full, with the rest retrieved from reference TRBV11-2 and TRBJ2-3, is EAGVAQSPRYKIIEKRQSVAFWCNPISGHATLYWYQQILGQGPKLLIQFQNNGVVDDSQLPKDRFSAERLKGVDSTLKIQPAKLEDSAVYLCASSLAGDTDTQYFGPGTRLTVL.

This clonotype appeared once. CDR3 sequence (DNA): TGCGCCAGCAGGCAAGACGGGGGGGCCGTCTACGAGCAGTACTTC. Its translation: CASRQDGGAVYEQYF. The chain uses TRBV5-1 and TRBJ2-7; TRBD2 agrees at 8 bases. Trimming at V came to 5 bases and at J to 3 bases, leaving 10 bases not matched to a gene. The CDR3 has 15 amino acids. Germline CDR1 SGHRS, CDR2 YFSETQ.

The rearrangement joins TRBV6-2 or TRBV6-3 to TRBJ1-1; 9 positions match TRBD1. The CDR3 sequence is 13 residues long. V shed 2 bases, J shed 6 bases, and the junction held 1 base outside the gene matches. Germline V lookup: CDR1 MNHEY, CDR2 SVGEGT. The CDR3 protein is CASSYRDRAEAFF. CDR3 DNA sequence: TGTGCCAGCAGTTACAGGGACAGGGCTGAAGCTTTCTTT.

This clonotype was seen a few times. The chain combines TRBV15 with TRBJ2-7, with TRBD1 matching over 12 bases. Germline trimming cut 6 bases from V and 5 bases from J; bases unmatched to any gene: 8. From germline, CDR1 is LNHNV and CDR2 YYDKDF (reference sequence). CDR3 size: 15 residues. The CDR3 DNA is TGTGCCACCAGTGGGGACAGGGGGCGCATCCACGAGCAGTACTTC. This gives the protein CATSGDRGRIHEQYF.

This clonotype has more than one count but fewer than ten. The V call is TRBV20-1, the J call TRBJ2-2; 11 bases fit TRBD1. The junction had 0 bases not matched to a gene; V was cut back by 1 base and J by 5 bases. The CDR3 contains 14 residues. In germline, CDR1 is DFQATT, CDR2 SNEGSKA (reference sequence). CDR3 nucleotide sequence: TGCAGTGCTAGAGGGGACAGGGGGACCGGGGAGCTGTTTTTT. Translating it yields CSARGDRGTGELFF.

This clonotype has only a few counts. This sequence joins TRBV5-1 and TRBJ2-7; a possible D gene is TRBD2 (6 bases). Germline values: CDR1 SGHRS, CDR2 YFSETQ. The V gene lost 3 bases and the J gene lost 3 bases, with 13 bases spanning the gap. This CDR3 has 14 residues. The CDR3 nucleotides read TGCGCCAGCAGCTCCGGAGGGTTGAACTACGAGCAGTACTTC. It specifies CASSSGGLNYEQYF.

In nucleotides, the CDR3 is TGCGCCAGCAATCAGGGAAGAAACTATGGCTACACCTTC. Protein product: CASNQGRNYGYTF. The chain uses TRBV5-1 and TRBJ1-2; D might be TRBD1 (5 bases). V was pared by 6 bases and J by 2 bases, with 11 bases between. The CDR3 spans 13 residues. The V gene's germline CDR1 is SGHRS and CDR2 YFSETQ.

This rearrangement joins TRBV7-2 to TRBJ1-2; possible D gene TRBD1, 6 bases. This CDR3 region has 15 residues. The V end lost 4 bases, the J end lost 8 bases, and 20 bases lay between the germline ends. Germline V gives CDR1 SGHTA, CDR2 FQGNSA. The CDR3: CASSSPQGRTMGYTF. The CDR3 DNA follows: TGTGCCAGCAGCTCACCCCAGGGGCGCACGATGGGCTACACCTTC.

This clonotype was seen only a few times. The chain links TRBV2 to TRBJ2-7; maybe TRBD2 (7 bases). This CDR3 has 14 amino acids. Trimming pared 7 bases from V and 4 bases from J, leaving 17 bases between. Germline values: CDR1 SNHLY, CDR2 FYNNEI. The CDR3, as DNA: TGTGCCAGCAAGCCCCGGGGGGCAAATTACGAGCAGTACTTC. It encodes CASKPRGANYEQYF. The variable domain in full, with the rest retrieved from reference TRBV2 and TRBJ2-7, is EPEVTQTPSHQVTQMGQEVILRCVPISNHLYFYWYRQILGQKVEFLVSFYNNEISEKSEIFDDQFSVERPDGSNFTLKIRSTKLEDSAMYFCASKPRGANYEQYFGPGTRLTVT.

The chain is built from TRBV30 and TRBJ2-5; D is unresolved. Per the germline V gene, CDR1 is GTSNPN and CDR2 is SVGIG (reference sequence). V shed 1 base and J shed 1 base, with 4 bases lying between them. The CDR3 sequence is 12 residues long. As DNA, the CDR3 is TGTGCCTGGAGTGAGGCCCAAGAGACCCAGTACTTC. Encoded protein: CAWSEAQETQYF.

This chain links TRBV4-1 with TRBJ2-7, with 9 bases aligning to TRBD2. The CDR3 sequence is 14 residues long. The germline V gene has CDR1 MGHRA and CDR2 YSYEKL. V trimming: 1 base; J trimming: 6 bases; junction bases outside the gene matches: 4. CDR3 residues: CASSQGAGGGEQYF. The CDR3, as DNA: TGCGCCAGCAGCCAAGGGGCGGGGGGGGGCGAGCAGTACTTC.

The chain combines TRBV5-1 with TRBJ2-7, with TRBD1 matching over 10 bases. J gave up 1 base and V 4 bases, and 8 bases lay outside the gene matches. Per germline, CDR1 SGHRS and CDR2 YFSETQ. The CDR3 is 16 amino acids. In DNA, the CDR3 is TGCGCCAGCAGCCGATGGGGGGGACAGGGGTCCTACGAGCAGTACTTC. This codes for CASSRWGGQGSYEQYF.

This chain links TRBV20-1 with TRBJ2-7; 7 bases fit TRBD1. The CDR3 is 15 residues long. The germline CDR1 and CDR2 sequences are DFQATT and SNEGSKA (reference sequence). With V trimmed by 1 base and J by 2 bases, 8 bases remained unmatched. DNA for the CDR3: TGCAGTGCTAGAGGGGTAGGGGGCCCGGCCTACGAGCAGTACTTC. Protein: CSARGVGGPAYEQYF.

This clonotype was seen more than once but under ten times. The V call is TRBV12-3 or TRBV12-4, the J call TRBJ1-5; D perhaps matches TRBD1 (5 bases). The V end was cut by 4 bases, the J end by 2 bases, with 9 bases between. This CDR3 is built from 14 residues. CDR3 region: CASSSQGGNQPQHF. CDR3 nucleotide sequence: TGTGCCAGCAGTTCCCAGGGTGGCAATCAGCCCCAGCATTTT.